Listed below are T cell receptor beta chains from one sample, sequenced in a study of T cells in Graves' hyperthyroidism and ophthalmopathy. TCRdb reanalysed the multiplex PCR reads using MiXCR and keeps one entry per CDR3 protein. The sample contains hundreds of thousands of distinct CDR3 sequences, 15% to 20% of which appear only once. The specimen sequenced was blood. All receptors come from a man in his forties with Graves' ophthalmopathy. Each CDR3 is given with its conserved first and last residue. Each record gives: CDR3 DNA, CDR3 protein, D gene, J gene, clone size, CDR3 length, V gene. A D gene is named only where the DNA matches it firmly. Clone size is not always given. Where it is, it says once, few, many or a class for expanded clones.

TGTGCCAGCTCACCAAACCCGCTACGAACTGAAGCTTTCTTT	CASSPNPLRTEAFF	.	TRBJ1-1	many	14	TRBV18
TGTGCCAGCAGCCGGGAACAGGGTAGCGGGAGGGAGAACAATGAGCAGTTCTTC	CASSREQGSGRENNEQFF	TRBD2	TRBJ2-1	many	18	TRBV12-3/TRBV12-4
TGCGCCAGCAGCTTGGACGGTAGGGGGGAAGCTGAAGCTTTCTTT	CASSLDGRGEAEAFF	.	TRBJ1-1	.	15	TRBV5-1
TGCAGTGCCCAACAGGGCCCCCCTTACGAGCAGTACTTC	CSAQQGPPYEQYF	.	TRBJ2-7	.	13	TRBV20-1
TGCGCCAGCAGCCAAGATATCCTGGGACAAGAGACCCAGTACTTC	CASSQDILGQETQYF	.	TRBJ2-5	.	15	TRBV4-3
TGTGCCATCAGTGTGGGGGGCACAGTCTACAATGAGCAGTTCTTC	CAISVGGTVYNEQFF	.	TRBJ2-1	.	15	TRBV10-3
TGTGCCAGCAGCCTAATAGGGAGGAATCGGGACAGGCCAAATCAGCCCCAGCATTTT	CASSLIGRNRDRPNQPQHF	TRBD1	TRBJ1-5	few	19	TRBV13
TGTGCCAGCAGTCCTCCGGCATGGAACACTGAAGCTTTCTTT	CASSPPAWNTEAFF	.	TRBJ1-1	many	14	TRBV12-3/TRBV12-4
TGTGCCAGCAGCCCAGGACTAGCTTGGGAGACCCAGTACTTC	CASSPGLAWETQYF	TRBD2	TRBJ2-5	few	14	TRBV7-3
TGTGCCAGCAGCCAAGATTGGGGAGCGGGAGAAGAGGAGCTGTTTTTT	CASSQDWGAGEEELFF	TRBD2	TRBJ2-2	few	16	TRBV3-1
TGTGCCAGCAGCTTACGGAGGCTAGCGGGGGGTACCTACGAGCAGTACTTC	CASSLRRLAGGTYEQYF	TRBD2	TRBJ2-7	many	17	TRBV7-9
TGTGCCAGCATCGACAGGGGTGGATCACCCCTCCACTTT	CASIDRGGSPLHF	TRBD1	TRBJ1-6	few	13	TRBV28
TGTGCCAGTGCCCCGGGACGGATAAAGAACACTGAAGCTTTCTTT	CASAPGRIKNTEAFF	.	TRBJ1-1	.	15	TRBV6-1
TGTGCCAGCAGCCTCTGGGCGGGCTACGAGCAGTACTTC	CASSLWAGYEQYF	.	TRBJ2-7	.	13	TRBV14
TGTGCCAGCTCAGAGATCCGGGGCAATGAAAAACTGTTTTTT	CASSEIRGNEKLFF	.	TRBJ1-4	many	14	TRBV18
TGTGCCAGCAGCTTTGGCCGGGAAAGAACAGATACGCAGTATTTT	CASSFGRERTDTQYF	.	TRBJ2-3	few	15	TRBV13
TGTGCCACCAGTGATACTTTTGCAGATACGCAGTATTTT	CATSDTFADTQYF	.	TRBJ2-3	many	13	TRBV24-1
TGTGCCAGCAACACCATGCCAGGGGACGAAAAACTGTTTTTT	CASNTMPGDEKLFF	.	TRBJ1-4	.	14	TRBV12-3/TRBV12-4
TGTGCCAGCAGTTTAGGTGGGAGCCCCACAGATACGCAGTATTTT	CASSLGGSPTDTQYF	.	TRBJ2-3	many	15	TRBV12-3/TRBV12-4
TGTGCCAGCCCTCTGGACAGGGGGCTCGCTGGCTACACCTTC	CASPLDRGLAGYTF	TRBD1	TRBJ1-2	many	14	TRBV2
TGCGCCAGCAGCTCGGGACTAGCGGAGTCCTACGAGCAGTACTTC	CASSSGLAESYEQYF	TRBD2	TRBJ2-7	.	15	TRBV5-1
TGCGCCAGCAGCTTTGACAGGGGGCCGTTGGGCTACACCTTC	CASSFDRGPLGYTF	TRBD1	TRBJ1-2	.	14	TRBV5-1
TGTGCCAGTACGCGGGGGGGGGTGATCAATTCACCCCTCCACTTT	CASTRGGVINSPLHF	.	TRBJ1-6	.	15	TRBV3-1
TGTGCCAGCAGCACAGAGGGCGCTGGGTCTGGAAACACCATATATTTT	CASSTEGAGSGNTIYF	.	TRBJ1-3	.	16	TRBV2
TGTGCCAGCAGCCCCCACCCGACTAGCGGGGGGACCCAGGGAGAGACCCAGTACTTC	CASSPHPTSGGTQGETQYF	TRBD2	TRBJ2-5	few	19	TRBV7-9
TGCAGTGCTAGGAGGTCTGTGGGCAGGGCCCGAATGGGGGCTTTCTTT	CSARRSVGRARMGAFF	.	TRBJ1-1	.	16	TRBV20-1
TGCAGCGTTGTCCTCGGGAGCTGGAGAGCTTTCTTT	CSVVLGSWRAFF	.	TRBJ1-1	.	12	TRBV29-1
TGCGCCAGCAGCTGGACAGACGACACCCCCTATGGCTACACCTTC	CASSWTDDTPYGYTF	.	TRBJ1-2	once	15	TRBV5-1
TGTGCCAGCAGCCCGACAGAAACTAATGAAAAACTGTTTTTT	CASSPTETNEKLFF	.	TRBJ1-4	few	14	TRBV7-6
TGTGCCAGTATAGGCCTTCAAGCTGGAAACACCATATATTTT	CASIGLQAGNTIYF	.	TRBJ1-3	few	14	TRBV19
TGCAGTGCTCAGAAACTAGCGGGGGTCTCCTACGAGCAGTACTTC	CSAQKLAGVSYEQYF	TRBD2	TRBJ2-7	.	15	TRBV20-1
TGTGCCAGCAGCTTGGGGGATCAGGGACAGGTGATCTATGGCTACACCTTC	CASSLGDQGQVIYGYTF	TRBD1	TRBJ1-2	few	17	TRBV5-8
TGCAGTGCTAGAGATCAATCAGCCTCTGGAAACACCATATATTTT	CSARDQSASGNTIYF	.	TRBJ1-3	.	15	TRBV20-1
TGTGCCAGCAGTAAGGGGACTAGCGGGACCGAGCGGGGCAAAAACATTCAGTACTTC	CASSKGTSGTERGKNIQYF	TRBD2	TRBJ2-4	.	19	TRBV27
TGTGCCAGCAGTGAAGAACGGGGGGCAGGGGAGACCCAGTACTTC	CASSEERGAGETQYF	.	TRBJ2-5	.	15	TRBV27
TGTGCCAGCAGTTTTAGGACGACGAACACTGAAGCTTTCTTT	CASSFRTTNTEAFF	.	TRBJ1-1	.	14	TRBV12-3/TRBV12-4
TGTGCCAGCAGCACAATGGGACAGGGGTTTTACGAGCAGTACTTC	CASSTMGQGFYEQYF	TRBD1	TRBJ2-7	many	15	TRBV11-2
TGTGCCAGCAGTTTTCGACTAGCGGGGGGGCCGGGGCAGTTCTTC	CASSFRLAGGPGQFF	TRBD2	TRBJ2-1	.	15	TRBV27
TGTGCCAGCAGTCCCTCTGTTAGGGTCAGAACCTACGAGCAGTACTTC	CASSPSVRVRTYEQYF	.	TRBJ2-7	few	16	TRBV2
TGTGCCAGCTCACCAATCCCAACGGGTCCCTCTGGAAACACCATATATTTT	CASSPIPTGPSGNTIYF	.	TRBJ1-3	.	17	TRBV18
TGTGCCAGCTCACCACCTGGGAGCAACGAGCAGTACTTC	CASSPPGSNEQYF	.	TRBJ2-7	many	13	TRBV18
TGTGCCAGCAGTTACGGGGGACAGGGGGCTGCAGATACGCAGTATTTT	CASSYGGQGAADTQYF	TRBD1	TRBJ2-3	.	16	TRBV6-2/TRBV6-3
TGTGCCACCAGCAGAGATCTGACTAGCGGGGGATCCTACAATGAGCAGTTCTTC	CATSRDLTSGGSYNEQFF	TRBD2	TRBJ2-1	.	18	TRBV15
TGTGCCAGCAGTTACTCTAGCGGAGGCCCCTCTAGCACAGATACGCAGTATTTT	CASSYSSGGPSSTDTQYF	.	TRBJ2-3	few	18	TRBV6-2/TRBV6-3
TGTGCCAGCAGACAGGTTCTGCGGAACACTGAAGCTTTCTTT	CASRQVLRNTEAFF	.	TRBJ1-1	many	14	TRBV2
TGTGCCAGCCGAATAGAGACCCAGTACTTC	CASRIETQYF	.	TRBJ2-5	many	10	TRBV2
TGTGCCAGCAGCCGCTCAGGGCGGAATGAGCAGTTCTTC	CASSRSGRNEQFF	.	TRBJ2-1	many	13	TRBV7-9
TGCGCCAGCAGCCAACTCCTTTACAATGAGCAGTTCTTC	CASSQLLYNEQFF	.	TRBJ2-1	.	13	TRBV4-1
TGTGCCACCAGCAGAGATTGGAATCAGCCCCAGCATTTT	CATSRDWNQPQHF	.	TRBJ1-5	few	13	TRBV15
TGTGCCAGCAGTTCCCCCCCGGGTAAGGGAACTGAAGCTTTCTTT	CASSSPPGKGTEAFF	.	TRBJ1-1	many	15	TRBV28
TGCAGTGCTAGAGGCACCGGGACAGGGCATCAGCCCCAGCATTTT	CSARGTGTGHQPQHF	TRBD1	TRBJ1-5	many	15	TRBV20-1
TGTGCCAGCAGTTACTCGTTGGAGGTCTACTCTGGGGCCAACGTCCTGACTTTC	CASSYSLEVYSGANVLTF	.	TRBJ2-6	few	18	TRBV6-5
TGTGCCAGCAGCCTTGGACAGGGGTTTTCCTACGAGCAGTACTTC	CASSLGQGFSYEQYF	TRBD1	TRBJ2-7	few	15	TRBV3-1
TGTGCCAGCAGCTTAGTAGAGGGGACAACTTGGGACACTGAAGCTTTCTTT	CASSLVEGTTWDTEAFF	.	TRBJ1-1	few	17	TRBV7-9
TGTGCCAGCAGTGGAAGCAGGGACCAAAAAAGCTCCTACAATGAGCAGTTCTTC	CASSGSRDQKSSYNEQFF	.	TRBJ2-1	.	18	TRBV12-3/TRBV12-4
TGCAGCGTTCCCGTAGAGAATGAAAAACTGTTTTTT	CSVPVENEKLFF	.	TRBJ1-4	.	12	TRBV29-1
TGCAGCGTTTCAGGGGCCACTGAAGCTTTCTTT	CSVSGATEAFF	.	TRBJ1-1	.	11	TRBV29-1
TGCGCCAGCCTTCGACCGGGACAGGGTCGAGGCTCCTACGAGCAGTACTTC	CASLRPGQGRGSYEQYF	TRBD1	TRBJ2-7	many	17	TRBV10-2
TGTGCCAGCAGTTTATCCGAACGACAGCCCCAGCATTTT	CASSLSERQPQHF	.	TRBJ1-5	few	13	TRBV27
TGTGCCAGCAGTGAATTAGCGGTAGCGGGATATCTACCCGCCTACAATGAGCAGTTCTTC	CASSELAVAGYLPAYNEQFF	TRBD2	TRBJ2-1	few	20	TRBV6-1